Detailed here is one T cell receptor beta chain. Antigen: not known. TCRdb used MiXCR to reprocess the RT-PCR reads, holding one entry per CDR3 protein. The top ten hold roughly 7.6% of the sample, which has roughly 710,000 distinct CDR3 sequences, around 15% seen once. This sample is drawn from a study of response to subunit inactivated influenza vaccine. V was cut by 1 base and J by 1 base, with 9 bases left in between. Germline assignment: CDR1 SGDLS and CDR2 YYNGEE. This CDR3 is built from 14 residues. Points from the study as a whole: The study's authors posited that every seasonal influenza vaccination enlists few new T cells.

This sequence originates from a man aged 50-60 years who received an inactivated influenza vaccine. Here the sequenced sample was PBMCs from blood, taken around two weeks before vaccination. The chain has TRBV9 and TRBJ2-7, with D maybe TRBD2 (6 bases). The CDR3 reads CASSVRTMSYEQYF. For the CDR3, the DNA is TGTGCCAGCAGCGTAAGGACTATGTCCTACGAGCAGTACTTC.